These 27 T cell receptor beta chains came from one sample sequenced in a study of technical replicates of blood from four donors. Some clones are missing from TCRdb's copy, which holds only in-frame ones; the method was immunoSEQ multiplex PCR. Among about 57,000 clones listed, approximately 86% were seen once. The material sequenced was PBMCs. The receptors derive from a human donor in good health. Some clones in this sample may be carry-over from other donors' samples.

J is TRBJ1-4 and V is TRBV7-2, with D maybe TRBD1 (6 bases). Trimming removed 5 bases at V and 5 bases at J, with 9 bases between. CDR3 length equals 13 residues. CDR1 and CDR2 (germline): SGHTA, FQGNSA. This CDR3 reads CASSTQGNEKLFF. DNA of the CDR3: TGTGCCAGCAGCACGCAGGGGAATGAAAAACTGTTTTTT.

The CDR3 region is CASSVTTANYGYTF. The CDR3 bases are TGCGCCAGCAGTGTAACGACAGCGAACTATGGCTACACCTTC. The genes are TRBV10-1 and TRBJ1-2, with a tentative D call TRBD1 (5 bases). Trimming stripped 4 bases from V and 2 bases from J, with 11 bases between. Germline values: CDR1 WNHNN, CDR2 SYGVQD (reference sequence). CDR3 length equals 14 residues.

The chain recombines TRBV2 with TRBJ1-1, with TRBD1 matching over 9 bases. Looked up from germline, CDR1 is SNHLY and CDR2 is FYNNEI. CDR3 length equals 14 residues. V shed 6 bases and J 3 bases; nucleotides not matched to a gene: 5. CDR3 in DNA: TGTGCCAGCAGACCAGGACAGGGGTACACTGAAGCTTTCTTT. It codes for CASRPGQGYTEAFF.

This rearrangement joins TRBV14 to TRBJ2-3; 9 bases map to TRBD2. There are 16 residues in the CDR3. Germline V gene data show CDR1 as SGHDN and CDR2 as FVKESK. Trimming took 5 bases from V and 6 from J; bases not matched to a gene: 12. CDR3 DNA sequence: TGTGCCAGCAGCACCATGGAGGGTAGCGGGGGTGATACGCAGTATTTT. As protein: CASSTMEGSGGDTQYF.

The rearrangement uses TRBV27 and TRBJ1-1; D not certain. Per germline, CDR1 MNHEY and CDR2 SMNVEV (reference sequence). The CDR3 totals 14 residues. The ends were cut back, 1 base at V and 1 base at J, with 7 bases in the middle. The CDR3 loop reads CASSLWSENTEAFF. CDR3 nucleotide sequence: TGTGCCAGCAGTTTATGGTCAGAGAACACTGAAGCTTTCTTT.

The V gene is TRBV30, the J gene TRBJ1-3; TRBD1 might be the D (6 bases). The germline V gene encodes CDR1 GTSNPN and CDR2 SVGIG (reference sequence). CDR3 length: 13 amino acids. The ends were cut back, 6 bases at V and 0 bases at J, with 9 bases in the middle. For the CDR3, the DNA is TGTGCCTGCACAGGGCACTCTGGAAACACCATATATTTT. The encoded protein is CACTGHSGNTIYF. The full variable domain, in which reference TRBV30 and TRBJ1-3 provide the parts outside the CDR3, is SQTIHQWPATLVQPVGSPLSLECTVEGTSNPNLYWYRQAAGRGLQLLFYSVGIGQISSEVPQNLSASRPQDRQFILSSKKLLLSDSGFYLCACTGHSGNTIYFGEGSWLTVV.

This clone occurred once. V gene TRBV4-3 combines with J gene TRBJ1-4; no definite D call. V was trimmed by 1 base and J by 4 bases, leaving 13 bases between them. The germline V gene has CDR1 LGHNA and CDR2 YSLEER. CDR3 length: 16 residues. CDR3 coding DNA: TGCGCCAGCAGCCAAGCAACTCGCGGACTTAATGAAAAACTGTTTTTT. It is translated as CASSQATRGLNEKLFF.

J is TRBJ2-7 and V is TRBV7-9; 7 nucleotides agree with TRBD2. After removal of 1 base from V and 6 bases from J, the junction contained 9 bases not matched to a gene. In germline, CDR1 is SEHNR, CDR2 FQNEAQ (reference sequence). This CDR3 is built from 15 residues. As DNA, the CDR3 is TGTGCCAGCAGCTTAGGGTCATACCGCGGGGGCGAGCAGTACTTC. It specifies CASSLGSYRGGEQYF.

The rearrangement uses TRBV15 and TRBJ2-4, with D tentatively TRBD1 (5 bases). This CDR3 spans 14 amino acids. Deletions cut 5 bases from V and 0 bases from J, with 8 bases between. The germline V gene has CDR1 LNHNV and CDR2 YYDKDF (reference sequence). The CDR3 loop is CATSWGVAKNIQYF. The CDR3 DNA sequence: TGTGCCACCAGCTGGGGCGTAGCCAAAAACATTCAGTACTTC.

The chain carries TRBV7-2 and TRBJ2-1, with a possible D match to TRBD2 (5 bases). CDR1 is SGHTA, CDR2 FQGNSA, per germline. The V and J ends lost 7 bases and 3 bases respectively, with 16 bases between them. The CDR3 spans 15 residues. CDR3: CASTLGYLVYNEQFF. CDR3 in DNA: TGTGCCAGCACACTAGGGTATTTAGTCTACAATGAGCAGTTCTTC.

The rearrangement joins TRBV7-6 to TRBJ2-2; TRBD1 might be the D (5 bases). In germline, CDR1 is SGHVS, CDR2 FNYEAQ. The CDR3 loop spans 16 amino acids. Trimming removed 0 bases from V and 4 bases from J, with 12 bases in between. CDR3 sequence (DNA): TGTGCCAGCAGCTTAGCTCAGGGTGGCAGCACCGGGGAGCTGTTTTTT. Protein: CASSLAQGGSTGELFF.

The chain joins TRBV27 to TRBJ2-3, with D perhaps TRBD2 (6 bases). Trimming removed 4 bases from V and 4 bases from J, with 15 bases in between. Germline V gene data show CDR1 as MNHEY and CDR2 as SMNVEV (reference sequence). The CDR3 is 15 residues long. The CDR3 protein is CASSWSAGSPDTQYF. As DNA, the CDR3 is TGTGCCAGCAGTTGGTCAGCGGGTTCGCCAGATACGCAGTATTTT.

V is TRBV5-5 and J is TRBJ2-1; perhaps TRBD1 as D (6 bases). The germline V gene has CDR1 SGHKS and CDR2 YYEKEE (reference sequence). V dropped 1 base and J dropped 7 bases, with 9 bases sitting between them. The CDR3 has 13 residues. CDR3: CASSLTGLNEQFF. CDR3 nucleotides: TGTGCCAGCAGCTTGACAGGGTTGAATGAGCAGTTCTTC. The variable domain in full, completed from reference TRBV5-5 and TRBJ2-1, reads DAGVTQSPTHLIKTRGQQVTLRCSPISGHKSVSWYQQVLGQGPQFIFQYYEKEERGRGNFPDRFSARQFPNYSSELNVNALLLGDSALYLCASSLTGLNEQFFGPGTRLTVL.

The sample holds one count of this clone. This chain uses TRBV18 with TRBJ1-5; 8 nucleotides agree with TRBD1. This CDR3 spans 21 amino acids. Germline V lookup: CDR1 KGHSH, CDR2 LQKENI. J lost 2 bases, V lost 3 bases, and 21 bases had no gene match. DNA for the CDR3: TGTGCCAGCTCACCTCGGTCGACAGGACAGGGTACCGCCCTAGGCAATCAGCCCCAGCATTTT. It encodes CASSPRSTGQGTALGNQPQHF.

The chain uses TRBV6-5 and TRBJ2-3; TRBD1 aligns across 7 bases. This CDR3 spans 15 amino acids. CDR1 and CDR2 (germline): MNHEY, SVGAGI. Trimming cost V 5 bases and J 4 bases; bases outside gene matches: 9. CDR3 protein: CASSSGQVSADTQYF. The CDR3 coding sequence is TGTGCCAGCAGTAGCGGACAGGTGTCGGCAGATACGCAGTATTTT.

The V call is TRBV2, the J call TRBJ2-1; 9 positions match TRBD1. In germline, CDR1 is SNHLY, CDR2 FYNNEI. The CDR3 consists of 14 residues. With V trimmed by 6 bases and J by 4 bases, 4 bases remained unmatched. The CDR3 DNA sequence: TGTGCCAGCAGCCGGGACAGGGATTACAATGAGCAGTTCTTC. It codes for CASSRDRDYNEQFF. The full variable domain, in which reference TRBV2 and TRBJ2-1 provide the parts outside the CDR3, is EPEVTQTPSHQVTQMGQEVILRCVPISNHLYFYWYRQILGQKVEFLVSFYNNEISEKSEIFDDQFSVERPDGSNFTLKIRSTKLEDSAMYFCASSRDRDYNEQFFGPGTRLTVL.

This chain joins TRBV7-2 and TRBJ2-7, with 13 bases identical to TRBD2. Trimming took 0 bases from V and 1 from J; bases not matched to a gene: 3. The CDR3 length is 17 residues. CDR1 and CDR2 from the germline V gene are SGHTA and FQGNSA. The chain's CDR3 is CASSLARLAGGSYEQYF. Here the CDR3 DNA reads TGTGCCAGCAGCTTAGCGCGACTAGCGGGGGGATCCTACGAGCAGTACTTC.

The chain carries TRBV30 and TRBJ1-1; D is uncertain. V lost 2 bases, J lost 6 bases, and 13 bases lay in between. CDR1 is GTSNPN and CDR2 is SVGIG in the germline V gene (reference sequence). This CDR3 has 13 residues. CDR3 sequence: CAWSSGRVAEAFF. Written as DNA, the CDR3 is TGTGCCTGGAGTTCAGGTCGCGTCGCTGAAGCTTTCTTT.

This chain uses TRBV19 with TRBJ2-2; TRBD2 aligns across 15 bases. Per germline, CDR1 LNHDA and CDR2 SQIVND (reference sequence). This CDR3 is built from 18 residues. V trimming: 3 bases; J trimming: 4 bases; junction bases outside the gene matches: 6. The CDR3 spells CASSIGLAGGLPTGELFF. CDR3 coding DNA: TGTGCCAGTAGTATTGGACTAGCGGGGGGGCTACCCACCGGGGAGCTGTTTTTT.

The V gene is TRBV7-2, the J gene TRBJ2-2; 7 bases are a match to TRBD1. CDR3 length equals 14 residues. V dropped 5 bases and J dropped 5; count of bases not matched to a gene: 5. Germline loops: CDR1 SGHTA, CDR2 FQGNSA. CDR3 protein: CASSGDSRTGELFF. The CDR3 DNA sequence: TGTGCCAGCAGCGGGGACAGCAGAACCGGGGAGCTGTTTTTT.

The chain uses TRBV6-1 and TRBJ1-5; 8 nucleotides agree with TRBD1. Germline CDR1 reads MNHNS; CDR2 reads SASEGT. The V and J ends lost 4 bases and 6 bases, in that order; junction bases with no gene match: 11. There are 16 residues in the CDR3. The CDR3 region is CASSVSRTGRLQPQHF. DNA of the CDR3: TGTGCCAGCAGTGTATCCCGGACAGGGAGGCTTCAGCCCCAGCATTTT.

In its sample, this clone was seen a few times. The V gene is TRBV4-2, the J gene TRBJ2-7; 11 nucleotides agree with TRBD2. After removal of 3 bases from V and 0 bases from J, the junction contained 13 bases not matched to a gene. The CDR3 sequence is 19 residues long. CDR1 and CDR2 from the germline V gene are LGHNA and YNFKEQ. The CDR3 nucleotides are TGTGCCAGCAGCCACAACCCGGGACTAGCGGTTCATAACTCCTACGAGCAGTACTTC. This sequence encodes CASSHNPGLAVHNSYEQYF.

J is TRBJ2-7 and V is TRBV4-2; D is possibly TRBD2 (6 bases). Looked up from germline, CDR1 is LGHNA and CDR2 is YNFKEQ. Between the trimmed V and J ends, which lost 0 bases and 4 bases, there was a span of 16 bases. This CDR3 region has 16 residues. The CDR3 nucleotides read TGTGCCAGCAGCCAAGAGTGGGCTAGCGTTTCTTACGAGCAGTACTTC. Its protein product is CASSQEWASVSYEQYF.

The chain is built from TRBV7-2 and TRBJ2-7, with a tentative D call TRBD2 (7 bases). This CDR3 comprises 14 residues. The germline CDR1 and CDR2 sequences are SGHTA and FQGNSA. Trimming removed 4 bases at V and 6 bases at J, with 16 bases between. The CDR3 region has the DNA TGTGCCAGCAGCTCCGAGTGGGGGGGCCTCGAGCAGTACTTC. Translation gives CASSSEWGGLEQYF.

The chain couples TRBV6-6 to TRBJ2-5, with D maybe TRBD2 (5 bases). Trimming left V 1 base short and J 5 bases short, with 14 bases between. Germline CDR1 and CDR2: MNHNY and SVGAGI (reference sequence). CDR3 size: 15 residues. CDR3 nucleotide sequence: TGTGCCAGCAGTTACTGGGCGGGCCTACGGGAGACCCAGTACTTC. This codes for CASSYWAGLRETQYF.

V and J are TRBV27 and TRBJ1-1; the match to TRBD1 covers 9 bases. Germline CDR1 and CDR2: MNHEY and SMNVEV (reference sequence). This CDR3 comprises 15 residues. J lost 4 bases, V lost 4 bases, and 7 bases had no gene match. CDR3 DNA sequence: TGTGCCAGCAGTTCACAGGGGGCTGGAGTCACTGAAGCTTTCTTT. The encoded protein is CASSSQGAGVTEAFF.

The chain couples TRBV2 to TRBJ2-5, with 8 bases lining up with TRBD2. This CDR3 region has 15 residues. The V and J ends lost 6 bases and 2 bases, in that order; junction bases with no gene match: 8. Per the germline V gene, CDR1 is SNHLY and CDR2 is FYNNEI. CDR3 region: CASRAGGAGQETQYF. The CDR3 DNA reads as TGTGCCAGCAGGGCGGGGGGCGCGGGGCAAGAGACCCAGTACTTC.